A selection of T cell receptor beta chains follows, all from one sample in a study of T cell repertoires in cytomegalovirus infection. TCRdb re-called the reads with MiXCR, one entry per CDR3 protein. This table has roughly 570,000 distinct CDR3 sequences, roughly 42% appearing once. These receptors have no identified antigens. Sample: cultured PBMCs, taken from culture after CMV antigen stimulation. These receptors were obtained from a human donor in good health (CMV status not recorded). Some clones in this sample may be carry-over from other donors' samples. The CDR3 runs from the conserved cysteine through the conserved F or W. The order of the fields is CDR3 length, V gene, CDR3 protein.

>13|TRBV7-9
CASSLAGQGGAFF
>17|TRBV4-3
CASSQPFQGAGANVLTF
>15|TRBV28
CASSLLGQSNQPQHF
>14|TRBV11-2
CASSSGLGKDTQYF
>13|TRBV5-6
CASTDSGERKLFF
>14|TRBV12-3/TRBV12-4
CASSSRPRDYEQYF
>15|TRBV5-1
CASSRTPGGRETQYF
>14|TRBV7-2
CASSLQLITGELFF
>14|TRBV9
CASSVASGEYEQYF
>14|TRBV19
CASTGQAGGNGYTF
>16|TRBV12-3/TRBV12-4
CATIRGGGDWFNEQFF
>17|TRBV7-9
CASIKPAREGLHNEQFF
>13|TRBV6-6
CASRMASGPPQHF
>14|TRBV12-3/TRBV12-4
CASSRQGTQYEQYF
>14|TRBV11-2
CASSLGRGGNGYTF
>14|TRBV20-1
CSAVAPSGTGEQYF
>16|TRBV7-2
CASSPHLAISYNEQFF
>14|TRBV12-3/TRBV12-4
CASTSSGRAGEQFF
>13|TRBV6-2/TRBV6-3
CASRNPPWPGQYF
>12|TRBV7-2
CASSLTRGEQYF
>14|TRBV12-3/TRBV12-4
CASSTTGEQETQYF
>12|TRBV27
CATRSGYSEAFF
>14|TRBV7-2
CASSFRRNTDTQYF
>13|TRBV7-6
CASSLYEVSEAFF
>15|TRBV7-2
CASTITSAPYNEQFF
>14|TRBV27
CASSLRLPGYEQFF
>13|TRBV5-1
CASSLGREGEAFF
>16|TRBV14
CASSQFGAGDQETQYF
>14|TRBV7-2
CAVGQGRGTDTQYF
>15|TRBV5-5
CASRFDSLRQETQYF
>12|TRBV7-9
CASSQELSEQFF
>11|TRBV2
CASKGLEELFF
>14|TRBV19
CASTVGPGQETQYF
>15|TRBV28
CASSFGYYSNQPQHF
>14|TRBV28
CASSVQGANEKLFF
>15|TRBV5-1
CASSYTGTKGTEAFF
>14|TRBV7-6
CASSPMTRGYEQYF
>16|TRBV7-2
CASSLVTGQYNSPLHF
>14|TRBV7-8
CASSLGWWGAEAFF
>14|TRBV11-2
CASTDGGLWTEAFF